A single T cell receptor beta chain is shown here with its context. This sample stems from a study of T cell changes during pregnancy in multiple sclerosis. TCRdb's table, derived via immunoSEQ multiplex PCR, lists solely in-frame clones and lacks some. The data hold tens of thousands of clones, with around 90% observed a single time. Germline assignment: CDR1 SNHLY and CDR2 FYNNEI. This CDR3 spans 16 amino acids. V shed 2 bases and J shed 11 bases, with 19 bases lying between them. The material was CD4+ T cells from peripheral blood mononuclear cells, obtained after pregnancy. The chain uses TRBV2 and TRBJ1-6; D is undetermined. The sequence was collected from a female donor in good health, enrolled as a control in a pregnancy study. CDR3 region: CASSETSPRTKAPLHF. In nucleotides, the CDR3 is TGTGCCAGCAGTGAAACCTCGCCGCGAACCAAAGCACCCCTCCACTTT.